This is a list of T cell receptor beta chains from one sample in a study of identical twins. Using its own MiXCR run on the 5' RACE reads, TCRdb lists one record per CDR3 protein. The table lists 470,000 or so distinct CDR3 sequences, about 24% of them singletons, with roughly 3% in the top ten. These same data were also listed under a study on T cells expressing NK-cell markers.

The sequenced sample consisted of CD4+ T cells sorted from blood. These receptors all stem from a woman under 30 in good health. Each CDR3 is given with its conserved first and last residue. Each record gives: V gene, clone size, J gene, D gene, CDR3 DNA, CDR3 protein. D genes are given only for firm matches. Clone size appears in some rows only: once, few, many, or a class for an expanded clone.

TRBV20-1	.	TRBJ2-1	.	TGCAGTGCTCGAACAGCGGCCTACAATGAGCAGTTCTTC	CSARTAAYNEQFF
TRBV29-1	.	TRBJ1-1	.	TGCAGCGTTAGCCACCAGAGGAACACTGAAGCTTTCTTT	CSVSHQRNTEAFF
TRBV20-1	.	TRBJ2-7	.	TGCAGTGCTAGAGGACTTGACTATGGCGAGCAGTACTTC	CSARGLDYGEQYF
TRBV30	.	TRBJ1-2	.	TGTGCCTGGAGGGGGGGCGGCAAGGACTATGGCTACACCTTC	CAWRGGGKDYGYTF
TRBV20-1	few	TRBJ2-7	.	TGCAGTGCTAGAGATCCACAGCAGTTATTAAAGCAGTACTTC	CSARDPQQLLKQYF
TRBV18	.	TRBJ2-7	TRBD2	TGTGCCAGCGGCTTGCCGGGGGGCGAGCAGTACTTC	CASGLPGGEQYF
TRBV11-3	.	TRBJ2-3	.	TGTGCCAGCAGCTTAGTACTCGACCACACAGATACGCAGTATTTT	CASSLVLDHTDTQYF
TRBV7-2	many	TRBJ2-2	.	TGTGCCAGCAGCTCGGGTAGGCGCGGGGAGCTGTTTTTT	CASSSGRRGELFF
TRBV20-1	many	TRBJ2-1	TRBD2	TGCAGTGCTAGAGGACTAGCGGGAGTCAATGAGCAGTTCTTC	CSARGLAGVNEQFF
TRBV5-1	few	TRBJ1-2	TRBD1	TGCGCCAGCAGCTTGGGAGGAGGGACAGGGGGCATCGGCTACACCTTC	CASSLGGGTGGIGYTF
TRBV6-5	once	TRBJ2-7	TRBD1	TGTGCCAGCAGTTACGGGACAGGGATCTCCTACGAGCAGTACTTC	CASSYGTGISYEQYF
TRBV5-1	.	TRBJ2-7	TRBD1	TGCGCCAGCAGCTTAGGACAGGTCGCCTACGAGCAGTACTTC	CASSLGQVAYEQYF
TRBV6-2/TRBV6-3	.	TRBJ1-3	TRBD1	TGTGCCAGCAGATACGGACAGGGAGGAAACACCATATATTTT	CASRYGQGGNTIYF
TRBV6-1	few	TRBJ2-7	.	TGTGCCAGCAGTAGGAACGGACCCTACGAGCAGTACTTC	CASSRNGPYEQYF
TRBV20-1	.	TRBJ1-2	.	TGCAGTGCTCCGCAGGGCGGGGGTTTGCGTGGAGGCTACACCTTC	CSAPQGGGLRGGYTF
TRBV5-1	.	TRBJ1-2	.	TGCGCCAGCAGCTTGGACAGTTCGGGCTACACCTTC	CASSLDSSGYTF
TRBV4-3	.	TRBJ2-2	.	TGCGCCAGCAGCCAAAACGGAGTTTGGGGGGAGCTGTTTTTT	CASSQNGVWGELFF
TRBV18	few	TRBJ2-1	.	TGTGCCAGCTCACCACCGACGGTGGGGCAGTTCTTC	CASSPPTVGQFF
TRBV5-1	few	TRBJ2-7	.	TGCGCCAGCAGCTTGGAGCTAGCACGCTTGGAGCAGTACTTC	CASSLELARLEQYF
TRBV29-1	.	TRBJ2-3	TRBD2	TGCAGCGCCCGGCCCCCGGCGGCGGGAGGGCCTTATACGCAGTATTTT	CSARPPAAGGPYTQYF
TRBV10-1	.	TRBJ2-7	.	TGCGCCAGCAGCCCCGGTGGCAGGGGTTACGCCTACGAGCAGTACTTC	CASSPGGRGYAYEQYF
TRBV20-1	.	TRBJ2-5	TRBD2	TGCAGTGCCAATAGCGGGGACCAAGAGACCCAGTACTTC	CSANSGDQETQYF
TRBV29-1	few	TRBJ2-5	.	TGCAGCGTCCGGGACCAGCGGGAGACCCAGTACTTC	CSVRDQRETQYF
TRBV10-3	.	TRBJ2-7	.	TGTGCCATCAGTGCCCTACGGGGCTCCTACGAGCAGTACTTC	CAISALRGSYEQYF
TRBV6-1	few	TRBJ1-1	TRBD1	TGTGCCAGCAGGGGGACAGGGGGCGATTGGACTGAAGCTTTCTTT	CASRGTGGDWTEAFF
TRBV7-2	.	TRBJ2-5	.	TGTGCCAGCAGCTTAGTGGCGGTGCCTCAAGAGACCCAGTACTTC	CASSLVAVPQETQYF